Presented here are 23 T cell receptor beta chains from one specimen sequenced in a study of shared clonotypes between healthy human individuals (TCRdb year 2020). The receptor library was made with the immunoSEQ multiplex PCR assay. Drawn from immuneACCESS, this table holds only the in-frame rearrangements with V and J called that TCRdb kept. Clones are partly lost; checked studies trace under half to an unresolved V gene and leave the rest unexplained. For this sample there are around 2.1 million clones; under 95% appear just once. The biggest ten clones account for under 2% of the sample. For the CD8 naive samples, CD45RO-negative cells were positively selected for CCR7, yielding a CD45RA+CCR7+ population from which TemRA cells were excluded. The specimen sequenced was naive CD8+ T cells from PBMCs. The cell subset or site label, read with the paper, signifies: CD45RA+CCR7+. The receptors shown here come from a man younger than 35 in good health. Some clones in this sample may be carry-over from other donors' samples.

The J gene is TRBJ2-7, the V gene TRBV13; 9 nucleotides line up with TRBD1. V gave up 4 bases and J gave up 1 base; unmatched junction bases: 2. Per germline, CDR1 PRHDT and CDR2 FYEKMQ (reference sequence). This CDR3 is 14 amino acids long. This chain's CDR3 is CASSSGTGSYEQYF. The CDR3 DNA follows: TGTGCCAGCAGCTCGGGGACAGGGTCCTACGAGCAGTACTTC.

This clone was counted between two and nine times. The sample holds other DNA sequences that translate to the same CDR3. This sequence joins TRBV15 and TRBJ1-1; D remains ambiguous. Trimming stripped 3 bases from V and 2 bases from J, with 7 bases between. Germline CDR1 and CDR2: LNHNV and YYDKDF (reference sequence). The CDR3 has 13 amino acids. CDR3 residues: CATSSRGNTEAFF. CDR3 coding DNA: TGTGCCACCAGCAGTCGGGGAAACACTGAAGCTTTCTTT. The full variable domain, its missing parts supplied by reference TRBV15 and TRBJ1-1, is DAMVIQNPRYQVTQFGKPVTLSCSQTLNHNVMYWYQQKSSQAPKLLFHYYDKDFNNEADTPDNFQSRRPNTSFCFLDIRSPGLGDTAMYLCATSSRGNTEAFFGQGTRLTVV.

This clone is a singleton in its sample. The V gene is TRBV5-4, the J gene TRBJ2-3; 7 bases align to TRBD2. J gave up 3 bases and V 7 bases, and 11 bases lay outside the gene matches. The germline V gene has CDR1 SGHNT and CDR2 YYREEE (reference sequence). The CDR3 loop spans 15 amino acids. CDR3 sequence: CASWLLGGSTDTQYF. DNA of the CDR3: TGTGCCAGCTGGCTCTTGGGCGGGAGTACAGATACGCAGTATTTT. Complete variable domain (other parts from reference TRBV5-4 and TRBJ2-3): ETGVTQSPTHLIKTRGQQVTLRCSSQSGHNTVSWYQQALGQGPQFIFQYYREEENGRGNFPPRFSGLQFPNYSSELNVNALELDDSALYLCASWLLGGSTDTQYFGPGTRLTVL.

The chain combines TRBV4-1 with TRBJ2-1; D gene unclear. The germline V gene has CDR1 MGHRA and CDR2 YSYEKL. This CDR3 has 13 amino acids. V was pared by 0 bases and J by 10 bases, with 10 bases between. CDR3 in DNA: TGCGCCAGCAGCCAAGACCCTGAGACAGAGCAGTTCTTC. Its translation is CASSQDPETEQFF.

On this clone: The sample contains more than one DNA sequence encoding this CDR3. The V call is TRBV7-9, the J call TRBJ2-3; tentatively, D is TRBD2 (5 bases). CDR3 size: 15 residues. Trimming pared 5 bases from V and 0 bases from J, leaving 12 bases between. Germline CDR1 SEHNR, CDR2 FQNEAQ (reference sequence). The CDR3 DNA is TGTGCCAGCAGCCTCCTAGCTGCTAGCACAGATACGCAGTATTTT. Protein sequence: CASSLLAASTDTQYF. Full variable domain (outside the CDR3, taken from reference TRBV7-9 and TRBJ2-3): DTGVSQNPRHKITKRGQNVTFRCDPISEHNRLYWYRQTLGQGPEFLTYFQNEAQLEKSRLLSDRFSAERPKGSFSTLEIQRTEQGDSAMYLCASSLLAASTDTQYFGPGTRLTVL.

Notes on this clone: Other DNA sequences within the sample encode an identical CDR3. The chain couples TRBV19 to TRBJ1-2; TRBD1 matches 7 bases. V trimming: 5 bases; J trimming: 2 bases; junction bases outside the gene matches: 2. Germline assignment: CDR1 LNHDA and CDR2 SQIVND (reference sequence). This CDR3 has 13 residues. CDR3 bases: TGTGCCAGTAGTGTGACAGGGAACTATGGCTACACCTTC. Its translation is CASSVTGNYGYTF.

This chain uses TRBV6-1 with TRBJ1-1; 8 bases are a match to TRBD1. Unmatched junction bases numbered 4, after V lost 10 bases and J lost 3 bases. The CDR3 loop spans 12 amino acids. Per germline, CDR1 MNHNS and CDR2 SASEGT. The DNA for the CDR3 is TGTGCCATCCAGGGGGCGTACACTGAAGCTTTCTTT. Protein sequence: CAIQGAYTEAFF.

V and J are TRBV9 and TRBJ2-3; the D gene is possibly TRBD1 (5 bases). Per germline, CDR1 SGDLS and CDR2 YYNGEE. Deletions cut 1 base from V and 4 bases from J, with 7 bases between. This CDR3 region has 13 residues. CDR3 bases: TGTGCCAGCAGCGTAAGGGGCGCAGATACGCAGTATTTT. Residues: CASSVRGADTQYF.

This chain uses TRBV15 with TRBJ2-7; no firm D call. Trimming removed 0 bases from V and 2 bases from J, with 8 bases in between. CDR1 and CDR2 (germline): LNHNV, YYDKDF (reference sequence). The CDR3 consists of 14 residues. CDR3: CATSRDRAPYEQYF. The CDR3 DNA sequence: TGTGCCACCAGCAGAGATAGGGCCCCCTACGAGCAGTACTTC.

V gene TRBV27 combines with J gene TRBJ1-1; tentatively, D is TRBD1 (6 bases). The V gene's germline CDR1 is MNHEY and CDR2 SMNVEV (reference sequence). V was pared by 1 base and J by 3 bases, with 9 bases between. The CDR3 covers 14 residues. The CDR3 reads CASSLLDSYTEAFF. Here the CDR3 DNA reads TGTGCCAGCAGTTTATTGGACAGCTACACTGAAGCTTTCTTT.

CDR3 coding DNA: TGCGCCAGCAGCTTTCAGGGACTAGCGGGAGCGGCAGATACGCAGTATTTT. As protein: CASSFQGLAGAADTQYF. V and J are TRBV5-1 and TRBJ2-3; 14 nucleotides match TRBD2. There are 17 residues in the CDR3. Germline CDR1 is SGHRS and CDR2 is YFSETQ. The junction had 6 bases not matched to a gene; V was cut back by 2 bases and J by 4 bases.

J is TRBJ2-1 and V is TRBV30, with 11 nucleotides matching TRBD2. This CDR3 contains 14 residues. V shed 0 bases and J 8 bases; nucleotides not matched to a gene: 3. In germline, CDR1 is GTSNPN, CDR2 SVGIG (reference sequence). CDR3 bases: TGTGCCTGGAGTGTACTAGCGGGAGACGATGAGCAGTTCTTC. This codes for CAWSVLAGDDEQFF.

The chain employs TRBV4-1 and TRBJ1-4, with a tentative D call TRBD1 (6 bases). Per germline, CDR1 MGHRA and CDR2 YSYEKL. Trimming removed 0 bases from V and 6 bases from J, with 14 bases in between. The CDR3 extends over 16 amino acids. CDR3 coding DNA: TGCGCCAGCAGCCAAGACGTTGTAGGGGGACATGAAAAACTGTTTTTT. Translated, it gives CASSQDVVGGHEKLFF.

The genes are TRBV6-1 and TRBJ2-7; weak D call: TRBD1 (7 bases). CDR3 length: 14 residues. In germline, CDR1 is MNHNS, CDR2 SASEGT. V gave up 2 bases and J gave up 5 bases, with 13 bases separating them. In DNA form, the CDR3 reads TGTGCCAGCAGTGAATGGCAGGGGGGAAACGAGCAGTACTTC. This codes for CASSEWQGGNEQYF.

The rearrangement uses TRBV27 and TRBJ2-5; D tentatively fits TRBD1 or TRBD2 (5 bases each). The germline V gene has CDR1 MNHEY and CDR2 SMNVEV (reference sequence). V was shortened by 6 bases and J by 3 bases, with 20 bases between the two germline ends. There are 16 residues in the CDR3. This chain's CDR3 is CASSAQGEGLEETQYF. The DNA of the CDR3 is TGTGCCAGCAGCGCACAAGGCGAGGGGCTAGAAGAGACCCAGTACTTC.

The chain employs TRBV2 and TRBJ1-5, with TRBD1 identical over 8 bases. Germline lookup yields CDR1 SNHLY and CDR2 FYNNEI. The CDR3 has 15 residues. After removal of 6 bases from V and 13 bases from J, the junction contained 17 bases not matched to a gene. DNA for the CDR3: TGTGCCAGCAGCCCCCGGGACAGGTTAAGTTTCCCGCAGCATTTT. This codes for CASSPRDRLSFPQHF. Full variable domain (rest looked up from reference TRBV2 and TRBJ1-5): EPEVTQTPSHQVTQMGQEVILRCVPISNHLYFYWYRQILGQKVEFLVSFYNNEISEKSEIFDDQFSVERPDGSNFTLKIRSTKLEDSAMYFCASSPRDRLSFPQHFGDGTRLSIL.

V gene TRBV6-1 combines with J gene TRBJ1-5, with TRBD1 matching over 7 bases. J lost 5 bases, V lost 7 bases, and 11 bases had no gene match. The CDR3 is 15 residues long. The germline V gene has CDR1 MNHNS and CDR2 SASEGT. The CDR3 region is CASTPWAGGYQPQHF. The DNA of the CDR3 is TGTGCCAGCACCCCCTGGGCAGGGGGGTATCAGCCCCAGCATTTT.

The V and J genes are TRBV11-2 and TRBJ2-2; D call uncertain. V lost 3 bases, J lost 9 bases, and 14 bases lay in between. The CDR3 runs to 14 residues. From germline, CDR1 is SGHAT and CDR2 FQNNGV. The CDR3 coding sequence is TGTGCCAGCAGCTTCGGTGGAGATCACCGGGAGCTGTTTTTT. Translated, it gives CASSFGGDHRELFF. Full variable domain (missing parts from reference TRBV11-2 and TRBJ2-2): EAGVAQSPRYKIIEKRQSVAFWCNPISGHATLYWYQQILGQGPKLLIQFQNNGVVDDSQLPKDRFSAERLKGVDSTLKIQPAKLEDSAVYLCASSFGGDHRELFFGEGSRLTVL.

The V and J genes are TRBV28 and TRBJ2-7; D is unresolved. The CDR3 length is 11 residues. Trimming removed 7 bases at V and 5 bases at J, with 9 bases between. Germline-derived CDR1 and CDR2 are MDHEN and SYDVKM. CDR3 region: CASTKVHEQYF. The CDR3 DNA sequence: TGTGCCAGCACTAAAGTCCACGAGCAGTACTTC.

In its sample, this clone was seen once. The chain has TRBV6-5 and TRBJ2-4; D not certain. The germline V gene encodes CDR1 MNHEY and CDR2 SVGAGI. Trimming removed 0 bases from V and 1 base from J, with 10 bases in between. This CDR3 region has 16 residues. The CDR3 DNA reads TGTGCCAGCAGTTACTCGATACGGTCCGCCAAAAACATTCAGTACTTC. Protein sequence: CASSYSIRSAKNIQYF.

The gene calls are TRBV2 and TRBJ1-5, with TRBD1 matching over 10 bases. CDR3 length: 14 amino acids. Trimming cost V 6 bases and J 5 bases; bases outside gene matches: 4. CDR1 and CDR2 (germline): SNHLY, FYNNEI. The CDR3 is CASSAGQGHQPQHF. CDR3 DNA: TGTGCCAGCAGCGCGGGACAGGGGCATCAGCCCCAGCATTTT.

The chain has TRBV5-1 and TRBJ1-2; D perhaps matches TRBD1 (6 bases). Trimming left V 4 bases short and J 2 bases short, with 12 bases between. The CDR3 has 14 amino acids. CDR1 is SGHRS, CDR2 YFSETQ, per germline. CDR3 sequence (DNA): TGCGCCAGCAGCGAAGACAGGAGAAACTATGGCTACACCTTC. This codes for CASSEDRRNYGYTF.

The rearrangement links TRBV7-2 to TRBJ2-7; possible D gene TRBD2, 5 bases. CDR3 length: 15 residues. Germline-derived CDR1 and CDR2 are SGHTA and FQGNSA. V was clipped by 3 bases and J by 3 bases, with 15 bases between them. The CDR3 spells CASSLDRGLIYEQYF. DNA for the CDR3: TGTGCCAGCAGCTTGGACCGCGGACTTATCTACGAGCAGTACTTC.